This T cell receptor (beta chain) was captured in a study of human T cells and chemical hapten exposure. In the study overall: Diphenylcyclopropenone doses were given weekly to the scalps of patients across the roughly 24-week study. Points from the study as a whole: Patch test score was positively correlated with the counts of TCRs that had expanded at PT1.

The time point: pre-sensitization, week 0. Indicated treatment: therapeutic diphenylcyclopropenone sensitization with weekly scalp DPC. RNA extraction used unfractionated whole blood as the source of total RNA. This clonotype was observed a handful of times. The antigen is undetermined. The CDR3 length is 13 residues. From germline, CDR1 is MDHEN and CDR2 SYDVKM. With V trimmed by 10 bases and J by 7 bases, 9 bases remained unmatched. Unique molecular identifiers were attached to individual cDNA molecules during library preparation. TCRdb independently ran MiXCR on the RACE reads; one entry per CDR3 protein. Of 60,000 to 70,000 distinct CDR3 sequences listed, approximately 11% are singletons.

The rearrangement links TRBV28 to TRBJ2-7, with TRBD1 identical over 11 bases. The material sequenced was whole blood, taken in connection with sensitization to the hapten diphenylcyclopropenone (DPC). This TCR derives from a woman aged 45-60 years with alopecia areata. Some clones in this sample may be carry-over from other donors' samples. The CDR3 is CATLGQGAEEQYF. CDR3 bases: TGTGCCACCCTCGGACAGGGGGCGGAGGAGCAGTACTTC.